The clone carrying this TCR beta chain was detected only a few times. What it binds is unknown. The length of the CDR3 is 15 residues. CDR1 is MNHEY and CDR2 is SMNVEV in the germline V gene (reference sequence). Trimming cost V 3 bases and J 4 bases; bases outside gene matches: 8. The data stem from a study of T-cell reconstitution after alpha-beta-depleted transplantation in children. Overall study results and limits: T-cell counts and diversity at one year following transplant were attributed mainly to newly produced T cells. Reportedly, roughly two months post-transplant, alpha-beta T cells arose from several hundred expanded graft clones.

It was with unique molecular identifiers that the TCRbeta library was prepared. MiXCR was run by TCRdb on the PCR reads, yielding one entry per CDR3 protein. This sample has around 200,000 distinct CDR3 sequences, with around 7.7% found just once. This chain connects TRBV27 to TRBJ1-2, with 7 bases fitting TRBD1. The sequencing here drew on PBMCs, mostly from graft donor cells, taken 360 days after TCRalphabeta/CD19-depleted stem cell transplant. This clonotype originated in a male patient under 10 years old who had a stem cell transplant for acute myeloid leukemia, so the T cells may come from the graft donor. CDR3 coding DNA: TGTGCCAGCAGTTTCCATAAGACAGGGACCTATGGCTACACCTTC. Amino acids: CASSFHKTGTYGYTF.